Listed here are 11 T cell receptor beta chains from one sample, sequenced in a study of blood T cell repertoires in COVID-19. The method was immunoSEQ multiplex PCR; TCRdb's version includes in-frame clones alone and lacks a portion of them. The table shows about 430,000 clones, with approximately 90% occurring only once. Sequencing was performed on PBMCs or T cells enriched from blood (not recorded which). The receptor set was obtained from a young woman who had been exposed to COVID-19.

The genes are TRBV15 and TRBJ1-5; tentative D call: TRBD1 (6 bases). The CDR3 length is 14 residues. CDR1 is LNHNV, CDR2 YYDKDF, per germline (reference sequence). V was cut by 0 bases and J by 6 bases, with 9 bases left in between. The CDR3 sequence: CATSRDRGAQPQHF. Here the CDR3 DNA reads TGTGCCACCAGCAGAGACAGGGGTGCTCAGCCCCAGCATTTT.

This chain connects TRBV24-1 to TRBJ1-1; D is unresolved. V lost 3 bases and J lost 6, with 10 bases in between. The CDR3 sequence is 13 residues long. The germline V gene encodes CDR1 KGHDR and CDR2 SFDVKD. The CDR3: CATSDPGFPEAFF. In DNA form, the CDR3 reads TGTGCCACCAGTGATCCGGGATTCCCTGAAGCTTTCTTT.

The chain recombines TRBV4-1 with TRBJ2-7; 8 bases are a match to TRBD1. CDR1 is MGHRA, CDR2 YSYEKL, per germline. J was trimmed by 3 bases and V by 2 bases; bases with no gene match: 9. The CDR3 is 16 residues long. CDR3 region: CASSQNGQGGSYEQYF. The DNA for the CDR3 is TGCGCCAGCAGCCAAAACGGACAGGGAGGTAGCTACGAGCAGTACTTC.

CDR3 in DNA: TGTGCCAGCAGCATACTACAATACTCTGGGGCCAACGTCCTGACTTTC. This sequence encodes CASSILQYSGANVLTF. The chain couples TRBV7-9 to TRBJ2-6, with unresolved D. With 5 bases removed from V and 0 bases from J, the gap between germline ends came to 11 bases. The CDR3 sequence is 16 residues long. Germline V gene data show CDR1 as SEHNR and CDR2 as FQNEAQ (reference sequence).

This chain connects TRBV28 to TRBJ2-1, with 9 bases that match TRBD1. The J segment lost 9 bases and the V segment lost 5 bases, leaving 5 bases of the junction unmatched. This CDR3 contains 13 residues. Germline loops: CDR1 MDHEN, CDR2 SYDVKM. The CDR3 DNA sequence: TGTGCCAGCAGTGGACAGGGGTTGGGTGAGCAGTTCTTC. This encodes CASSGQGLGEQFF.

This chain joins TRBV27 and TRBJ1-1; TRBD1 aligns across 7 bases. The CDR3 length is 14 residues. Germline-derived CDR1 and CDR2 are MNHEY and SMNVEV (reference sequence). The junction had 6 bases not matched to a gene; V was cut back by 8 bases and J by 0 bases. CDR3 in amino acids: CASGTVDMNTEAFF. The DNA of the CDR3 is TGTGCCAGCGGGACAGTGGACATGAACACTGAAGCTTTCTTT.

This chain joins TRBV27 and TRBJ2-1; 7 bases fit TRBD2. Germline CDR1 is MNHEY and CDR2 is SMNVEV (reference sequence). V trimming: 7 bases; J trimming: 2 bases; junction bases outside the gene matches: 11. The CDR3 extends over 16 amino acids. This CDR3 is CASNSGGLLTYNEQFF. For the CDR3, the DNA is TGTGCCAGCAATTCGGGGGGACTATTAACCTACAATGAGCAGTTCTTC.

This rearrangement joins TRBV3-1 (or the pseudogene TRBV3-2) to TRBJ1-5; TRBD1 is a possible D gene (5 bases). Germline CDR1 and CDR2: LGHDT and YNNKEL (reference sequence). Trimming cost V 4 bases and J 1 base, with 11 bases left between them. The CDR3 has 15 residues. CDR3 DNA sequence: TGTGCCAGCAGCCCCCAGGGAACCAGCAATCAGCCCCAGCATTTT. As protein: CASSPQGTSNQPQHF.

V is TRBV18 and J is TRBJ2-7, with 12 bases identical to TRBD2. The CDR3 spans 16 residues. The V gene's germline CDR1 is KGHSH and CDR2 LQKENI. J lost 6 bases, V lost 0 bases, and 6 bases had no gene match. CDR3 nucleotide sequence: TGTGCCAGCTCACCACCTTTACTAGCGGGAGGTAGCGAGCAGTACTTC. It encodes CASSPPLLAGGSEQYF.

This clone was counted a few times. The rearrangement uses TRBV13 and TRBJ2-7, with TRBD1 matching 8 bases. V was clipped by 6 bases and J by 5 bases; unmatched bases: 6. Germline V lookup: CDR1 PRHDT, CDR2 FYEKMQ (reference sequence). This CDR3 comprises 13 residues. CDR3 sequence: CASSQGARDEQYF. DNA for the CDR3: TGTGCCAGCAGTCAGGGGGCGAGGGACGAGCAGTACTTC.

The CDR3 sequence is CASSKQVNTEAFF. CDR3 coding DNA: TGTGCCAGCAGCAAACAGGTGAACACTGAAGCTTTCTTT. The chain couples TRBV14 to TRBJ1-1; the D gene is possibly TRBD1 (5 bases). Between the trimmed V and J ends, which lost 5 bases and 0 bases, there was a span of 7 bases. CDR1 SGHDN and CDR2 FVKESK come from the germline V gene. The CDR3 sequence is 13 residues long. Based on the CDR3 plus reference TRBV14 and TRBJ1-1, the full variable domain is EAGVTQFPSHSVIEKGQTVTLRCDPISGHDNLYWYRRVMGKEIKFLLHFVKESKQDESGMPNNRFLAERTGGTYSTLKVQPAELEDSGVYFCASSKQVNTEAFFGQGTRLTVV.